The present T cell receptor (beta chain) was sequenced within a study of T cell responses to AZD1222 COVID-19 vaccine. V shed 1 base and J shed 7 bases, with 8 bases lying between them. Germline CDR1 reads SGHVS; CDR2 reads FQNEAQ. The CDR3 has 13 residues. The study, taken as a whole, reports: Only after the peak T cell response were repertoires sampled. Vaccine-associated CD4 TCRs spanned spike, dominant at 160-218 and 743-854. In a largely white British group with more females than males, clonal diversity was possibly underestimated.

Generated by immunoSEQ multiplex PCR, the TCRdb table keeps only in-frame clones and is missing some. The sample consists of roughly 120,000 clones, approximately 85% of them appearing once. As for this clone: Its antigen remains unknown.

The chain is built from TRBV7-8 and TRBJ1-5; no clear D gene. This sequence was found in an adult in good health. The sequenced sample was peripheral blood, obtained on day 0 of MenACWY control vaccination. The CDR3 here is CASSLVPEQPQHF. As DNA, the CDR3 is TGTGCCAGCAGCTTAGTCCCGGAACAGCCCCAGCATTTT.